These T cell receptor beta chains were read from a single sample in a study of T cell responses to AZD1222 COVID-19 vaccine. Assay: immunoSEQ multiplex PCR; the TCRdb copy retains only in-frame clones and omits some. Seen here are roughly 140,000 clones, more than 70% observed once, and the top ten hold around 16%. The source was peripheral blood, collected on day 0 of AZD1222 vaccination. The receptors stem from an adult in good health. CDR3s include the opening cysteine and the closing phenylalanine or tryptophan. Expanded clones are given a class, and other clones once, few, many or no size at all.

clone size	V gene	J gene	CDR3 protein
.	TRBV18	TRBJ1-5	CASSTTDRYSNQPQHF
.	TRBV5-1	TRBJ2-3	CASSPLGGLIDTQYF
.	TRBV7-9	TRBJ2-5	CASGLGGQGRMQETQYF
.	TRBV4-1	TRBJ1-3	CASSQNRGAGNTIYF
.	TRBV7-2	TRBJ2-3	CASSLRASSDTQYF
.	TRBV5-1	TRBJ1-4	CASSLVPGLNEKLFF
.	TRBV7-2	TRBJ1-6	CASSYTIATPSYNSPLHF
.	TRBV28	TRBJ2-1	CASLGTGYNEQFF
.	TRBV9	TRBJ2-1	CASSANLGSYNEQFF
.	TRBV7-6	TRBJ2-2	CASSLAPPGGQNTGELFF
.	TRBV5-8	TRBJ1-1	CASSLRTEVRGVRSGTEAFF
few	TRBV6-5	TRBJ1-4	CASSYQGLGNEKLFF
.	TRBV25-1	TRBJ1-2	CASSDYGGHNYGYTF
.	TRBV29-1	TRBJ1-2	CSVERTNSYTF
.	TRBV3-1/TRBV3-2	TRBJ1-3	CASSLGTGGNTIYF
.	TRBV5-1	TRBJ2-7	CASSLGGFGVSYEQYF
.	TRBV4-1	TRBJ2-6	CASRDRVSSGANVLTF
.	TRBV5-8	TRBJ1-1	CASSLGDNLNTEAFF
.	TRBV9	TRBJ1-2	CASSVQGSYGYTF
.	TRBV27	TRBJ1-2	CASAPGLLNYGYTF
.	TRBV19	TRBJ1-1	CASRPSRDRGPEAFF
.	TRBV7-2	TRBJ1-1	CASSLAPRGARHTEAFF
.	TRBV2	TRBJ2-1	CASSESTRNEQFF
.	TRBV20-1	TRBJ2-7	CSVQRGYEQYF
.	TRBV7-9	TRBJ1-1	CASSSLGTEAFF
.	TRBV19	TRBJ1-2	CASSIAHGRNYGYTF
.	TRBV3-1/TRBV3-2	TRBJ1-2	CASSQDREADGYTF
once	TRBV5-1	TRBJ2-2	CASSLVKGGRLGELFF
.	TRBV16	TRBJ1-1	CASSLTGHRNTEAFF
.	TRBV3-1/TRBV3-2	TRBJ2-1	CASSPSLAGGYNEQFF
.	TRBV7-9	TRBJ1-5	CASSLGSTSNQPQHF
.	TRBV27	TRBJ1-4	CASRLDRVNEKLFF
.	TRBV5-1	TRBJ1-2	CASSLEGSGYGYTF
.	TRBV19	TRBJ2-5	CGEVHWPRGTPQGETQYF
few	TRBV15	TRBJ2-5	CATSIPGTYQETQYF
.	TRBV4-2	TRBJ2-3	CASSQDYPDTQYF
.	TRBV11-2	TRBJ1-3	CASSLTGGSGNTIYF
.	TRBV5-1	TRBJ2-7	CASSLDREGYEQYF
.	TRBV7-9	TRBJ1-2	CASSNRDYGYTF
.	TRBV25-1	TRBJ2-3	CASSDFSARLQPTQYF